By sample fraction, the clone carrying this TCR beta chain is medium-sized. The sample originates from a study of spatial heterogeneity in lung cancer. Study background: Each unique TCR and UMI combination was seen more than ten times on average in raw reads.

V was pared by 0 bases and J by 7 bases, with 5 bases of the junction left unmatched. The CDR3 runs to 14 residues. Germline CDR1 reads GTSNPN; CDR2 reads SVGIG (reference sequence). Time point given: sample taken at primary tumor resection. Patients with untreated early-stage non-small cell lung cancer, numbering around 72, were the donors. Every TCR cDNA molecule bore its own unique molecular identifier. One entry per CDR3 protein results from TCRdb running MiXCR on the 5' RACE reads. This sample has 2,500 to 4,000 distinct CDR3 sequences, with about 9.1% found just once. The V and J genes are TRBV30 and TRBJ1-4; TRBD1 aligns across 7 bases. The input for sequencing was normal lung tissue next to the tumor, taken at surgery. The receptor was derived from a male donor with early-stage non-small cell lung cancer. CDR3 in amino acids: CAWSVPQGGEKLFF. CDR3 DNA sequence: TGTGCCTGGAGTGTACCGCAGGGGGGTGAAAAACTGTTTTTT.